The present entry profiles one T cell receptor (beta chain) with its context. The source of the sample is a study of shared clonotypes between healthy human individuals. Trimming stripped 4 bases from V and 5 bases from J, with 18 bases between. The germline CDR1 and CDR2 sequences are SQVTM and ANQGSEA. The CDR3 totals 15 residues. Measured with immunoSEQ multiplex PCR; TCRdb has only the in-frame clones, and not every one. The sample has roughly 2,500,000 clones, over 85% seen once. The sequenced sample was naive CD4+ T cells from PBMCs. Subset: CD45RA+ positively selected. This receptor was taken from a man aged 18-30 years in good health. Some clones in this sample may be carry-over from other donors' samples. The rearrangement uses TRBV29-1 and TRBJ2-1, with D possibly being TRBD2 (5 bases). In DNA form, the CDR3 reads TGCAGCGTTGTGAGGCGGACTGCCCTAAACAATGAGCAGTTCTTC. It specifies CSVVRRTALNNEQFF.